Each of the 32 T cell receptor beta chains below was sequenced from the same sample in a study of shared clonotypes between healthy human individuals. Sequencing used immunoSEQ multiplex PCR; TCRdb keeps in-frame clones, though not all of them. In the table there are approximately 710,000 clones, roughly 91% of which are singletons. The sequencing input was memory CD8+ T cells from PBMCs. As for subset: CD45RO+ cells pooled with CCR7-negative TemRA cells. These receptors were obtained from a young man in good health. Some clones in this sample may be carry-over from other donors' samples.

The rearrangement uses TRBV28 and TRBJ1-1, with D tentatively TRBD1 (6 bases). This CDR3 is built from 15 residues. In germline, CDR1 is MDHEN, CDR2 SYDVKM. V was cut by 5 bases and J by 4 bases, with 17 bases left in between. The CDR3 reads CASSPQGSGTTEAFF. The DNA for the CDR3 is TGTGCCAGCAGTCCTCAGGGGTCGGGCACCACTGAAGCTTTCTTT.

To note about this clone: A single base separates this from a much larger clone, so it may be a read error. The chain recombines TRBV6-5 with TRBJ2-7, with 8 bases identical to TRBD2. CDR1 and CDR2 from the germline V gene are MNHEY and SVGAGI. The junction had 4 bases not matched to a gene; V was cut back by 3 bases and J by 3 bases. The CDR3 covers 14 residues. CDR3 DNA: TGTGCCAGCAGTTATCGGCGGGAGGTCTACGAGCAGTACTTC. Protein: CASSYRREVYEQYF.

This sequence joins TRBV10-3 and TRBJ1-1; D is undetermined. CDR3 length: 14 amino acids. V was cut by 7 bases and J by 3 bases, with 15 bases left in between. Germline V lookup: CDR1 ENHRY, CDR2 SYGVKD. The CDR3, as DNA: TGTGCCATCACTCTAGGGAGGGAGCACACTGAAGCTTTCTTT. Translation: CAITLGREHTEAFF.

The V and J genes are TRBV27 and TRBJ2-7; a possible D gene is TRBD1 (5 bases). The CDR3 is made up of 13 amino acids. Germline V gene sequence: CDR1 MNHEY, CDR2 SMNVEV (reference sequence). V lost 5 bases and J 0 bases, leaving 8 bases between the germline ends. CDR3 sequence: CASSGRVSYEQYF. The CDR3 DNA sequence: TGTGCCAGCAGTGGCAGGGTCTCCTACGAGCAGTACTTC.

This clone occurred once. The genes are TRBV9 and TRBJ2-4; 10 bases are a match to TRBD1. The germline gives CDR1 SGDLS, CDR2 YYNGEE. This CDR3 has 15 residues. Trimming at V came to 3 bases and at J to 5 bases, leaving 5 bases not matched to a gene. DNA of the CDR3: TGTGCCAGCAGCGGGGGACAGGGGAAACAAAACATTCAGTACTTC. As protein: CASSGGQGKQNIQYF.

The rearrangement links TRBV11-2 to TRBJ1-2; 11 nucleotides match TRBD1. V lost 0 bases and J lost 3; bases outside the gene matches: 12. CDR1 is SGHAT and CDR2 is FQNNGV in the germline V gene. The CDR3 loop spans 19 amino acids. Here the CDR3 reads CASSLDRGQGARGDYGYTF. CDR3 sequence (DNA): TGTGCCAGCAGCTTAGATCGAGGACAGGGGGCGAGAGGGGACTATGGCTACACCTTC. Based on the CDR3 plus reference TRBV11-2 and TRBJ1-2, the full variable domain is EAGVAQSPRYKIIEKRQSVAFWCNPISGHATLYWYQQILGQGPKLLIQFQNNGVVDDSQLPKDRFSAERLKGVDSTLKIQPAKLEDSAVYLCASSLDRGQGARGDYGYTFGSGTRLTVV.

This clone was observed a handful of times. The chain employs TRBV19 and TRBJ1-1, with D perhaps matching TRBD1 (5 bases). Trimming pared 5 bases from V and 6 bases from J, leaving 16 bases between. This CDR3 contains 14 residues. Per the germline V gene, CDR1 is LNHDA and CDR2 is SQIVND (reference sequence). CDR3 loop: CASSATSGTAEAFF. The CDR3 DNA sequence: TGTGCCAGTAGTGCGACGTCGGGGACCGCTGAAGCTTTCTTT.

This clone was seen repeatedly, ten times or more. An end of the junction does not agree with germline; a read error may underlie this. The CDR3 DNA sequence: TGTGCCTGGAGTGTATTTGGCCGGAACGCTGAAGCTTTCTTT. Protein product: CAWSVFGRNAEAFF. The chain has TRBV30 and TRBJ1-1; no definite D call. The length of the CDR3 is 14 residues. The germline V gene encodes CDR1 GTSNPN and CDR2 SVGIG (reference sequence).

The chain links TRBV5-6 to TRBJ2-7, with 8 bases lining up with TRBD1. V shed 4 bases and J 5 bases; nucleotides not matched to a gene: 11. The CDR3 runs 15 residues. Germline V gene data show CDR1 as SGHDT and CDR2 as YYEEEE. The CDR3 nucleotides read TGTGCCAGCAGCCCGACCGGACAGGGTGGCAACGAGCAGTACTTC. It is translated as CASSPTGQGGNEQYF.

This clone has just one count. The V and J genes are TRBV29-1 and TRBJ2-1, with 7 nucleotides matching TRBD1. The junction had 6 bases not matched to a gene; V was cut back by 5 bases and J by 2 bases. Germline V CDR1 and CDR2: SQVTM, ANQGSEA. The CDR3 is made up of 14 amino acids. CDR3 DNA: TGCAGCGTTCCCCGGACAGGAACCTACAATGAGCAGTTCTTC. It yields the protein CSVPRTGTYNEQFF.

This chain uses TRBV29-1 with TRBJ1-2, with unresolved D. Germline CDR1 is SQVTM and CDR2 is ANQGSEA. V was pared by 3 bases and J by 2 bases, with 16 bases between. The CDR3 covers 15 residues. CDR3 in amino acids: CSVDGWPEANYGYTF. CDR3 nucleotide sequence: TGCAGCGTTGACGGCTGGCCGGAAGCCAACTATGGCTACACCTTC. Supplemented by reference TRBV29-1 and TRBJ1-2, the full variable domain reads SAVISQKPSRDICQRGTSLTIQCQVDSQVTMMFWYRQQPGQSLTLIATANQGSEATYESGFVIDKFPISRPNLTFSTLTVSNMSPEDSSIYLCSVDGWPEANYGYTFGSGTRLTVV.

The chain has TRBV28 and TRBJ1-2, with a tentative D call TRBD1 (5 bases). The V gene's germline CDR1 is MDHEN and CDR2 SYDVKM. V was pared by 5 bases and J by 7 bases, with 17 bases between. This CDR3 is 14 amino acids long. The CDR3 loop is CASSRRGTRPGYTF. For the CDR3, the DNA is TGTGCCAGCAGTAGAAGGGGAACTCGTCCTGGCTACACCTTC.

The chain is built from TRBV27 and TRBJ2-3, with TRBD1 matching 9 bases. The trim removed 4 bases at V and 4 bases at J, leaving 6 bases unmatched. The CDR3 contains 15 residues. CDR1 is MNHEY, CDR2 SMNVEV, per germline (reference sequence). The CDR3 nucleotides are TGTGCCAGCAGTTGGCGGGACAGGGTGGCAGATACGCAGTATTTT. This gives the protein CASSWRDRVADTQYF.

This chain joins TRBV9 and TRBJ2-1, with D perhaps TRBD1 (5 bases). Trimming shortened V by 6 bases and J by 8 bases, and 18 bases separated the two germline ends. The CDR3 has 14 residues. Per the germline V gene, CDR1 is SGDLS and CDR2 is YYNGEE. CDR3 sequence reads: CASTSTPVRDEQFF. As DNA, the CDR3 is TGTGCCAGCACCTCAACCCCGGTCAGGGATGAGCAGTTCTTC. The whole variable domain, filled in from reference TRBV9 and TRBJ2-1, reads DSGVTQTPKHLITATGQRVTLRCSPRSGDLSVYWYQQSLDQGLQFLIQYYNGEERAKGNILERFSAQQFPDLHSELNLSSLELGDSALYFCASTSTPVRDEQFFGPGTRLTVL.

This clone was counted a single time. V usage is TRBV7-8 and J usage is TRBJ1-1; D not resolved. The CDR3 is 15 residues long. The germline gives CDR1 SGHVS, CDR2 FQNEAQ. V was cut by 5 bases and J by 1 base, with 14 bases left in between. CDR3 DNA: TGTGCCAGCAGCGGCCAAAGAAGAGGGAACACTGAAGCTTTCTTT. Amino acids: CASSGQRRGNTEAFF.

The CDR3 sequence: CARSRDIIYSNQPQHF. In DNA, the CDR3 is TGTGCCAGAAGCCGGGACATCATATATAGCAATCAGCCCCAGCATTTT. The V call is TRBV6-4, the J call TRBJ1-5; TRBD1 is a possible D gene (6 bases). CDR3 length equals 16 residues. V lost 9 bases and J lost 0, with 18 bases in between. The germline gives CDR1 MRHNA, CDR2 SNTAGT.

CDR3: CASSFNTATNEKLFF. The CDR3 DNA is TGCGCCAGCAGCTTTAACACCGCAACTAATGAAAAACTGTTTTTT. This chain uses TRBV5-1 with TRBJ1-4; D gene ambiguous. Looked up from germline, CDR1 is SGHRS and CDR2 is YFSETQ. The V gene lost 2 bases and the J gene lost 0 bases, with 8 bases spanning the gap. This CDR3 has 15 residues.

V is TRBV7-4 and J is TRBJ2-7; TRBD1 matches 10 bases. V was clipped by 5 bases and J by 3 bases; unmatched bases: 16. This CDR3 is 18 amino acids long. The V gene's germline CDR1 is SGHVT and CDR2 SQSDAQ. Here the CDR3 DNA reads TGTGCCAGCAGCCCGCGGGACAGGGGACGGGAGGGCGGCTACGAGCAGTACTTC. Translation gives CASSPRDRGREGGYEQYF.

This rearrangement joins TRBV28 to TRBJ1-2; D gene ambiguous. The germline V gene has CDR1 MDHEN and CDR2 SYDVKM. The V end lost 1 base, the J end lost 8 bases, and 17 bases lay between the germline ends. The CDR3 contains 15 residues. CDR3 in amino acids: CASSLSVTAGEGYTF. The DNA for the CDR3 is TGTGCCAGCAGTTTATCGGTGACGGCAGGAGAAGGCTACACCTTC.

The V gene is TRBV7-4, the J gene TRBJ1-5, with D perhaps TRBD1 (6 bases). The CDR3 runs 18 residues. Germline V gene lookup returns CDR1 SGHVT and CDR2 SQSDAQ. With 5 bases removed from V and 0 bases from J, the gap between germline ends came to 20 bases. The CDR3 coding sequence is TGTGCCAGCAGCAAGAGACAGGCCCCGCTATATAGCAATCAGCCCCAGCATTTT. The encoded protein is CASSKRQAPLYSNQPQHF. The complete variable domain, with remaining parts taken from reference TRBV7-4 and TRBJ1-5, reads GAGVSQSPRYKVAKRGRDVALRCDSISGHVTLYWYRQTLGQGSEVLTYSQSDAQRDKSGRPSGRFSAERPERSVSTLKIQRTEQGDSAVYLCASSKRQAPLYSNQPQHFGDGTRLSIL.

This chain connects TRBV7-9 to TRBJ2-7; tentatively, D is TRBD1 or TRBD2 (5 bases each). V gave up 3 bases and J gave up 4 bases, with 13 bases separating them. Germline V lookup: CDR1 SEHNR, CDR2 FQNEAQ (reference sequence). This CDR3 comprises 14 residues. CDR3 sequence reads: CASSLGETLYEQYF. CDR3 DNA sequence: TGTGCCAGCAGCTTGGGGGAGACCCTTTACGAGCAGTACTTC.

This chain connects TRBV4-3 to TRBJ1-2, with 9 positions matching TRBD1. The V segment lost 2 bases and the J segment 2 bases; nucleotides outside the gene matches: 3. The CDR3 loop spans 15 amino acids. From germline, CDR1 is LGHNA and CDR2 YSLEER. The DNA for the CDR3 is TGCGCCAGCAGCCAAAGAACAGGGGGCAACTATGGCTACACCTTC. It specifies CASSQRTGGNYGYTF.

This sequence joins TRBV12-5 and TRBJ2-3; D is uncertain. Germline lookup yields CDR1 LGHNT and CDR2 FRNRAP. Trimming removed 1 base at V and 4 bases at J, with 6 bases between. This CDR3 spans 13 amino acids. This chain's CDR3 is CASGLGAADTQYF. In DNA form, the CDR3 reads TGTGCTAGTGGTTTGGGGGCAGCAGATACGCAGTATTTT. Using reference TRBV12-5 and TRBJ2-3 for the parts outside the CDR3, the full variable domain is DARVTQTPRHKVTEMGQEVTMRCQPILGHNTVFWYRQTMMQGLELLAYFRNRAPLDDSGMPKDRFSAEMPDATLATLKIQPSEPRDSAVYFCASGLGAADTQYFGPGTRLTVL.

The chain joins TRBV7-6 to TRBJ2-1, with TRBD2 identical over 8 bases. From germline, CDR1 is SGHVS and CDR2 FNYEAQ. The CDR3 totals 17 residues. Losses at the gene ends were 0 bases for V and 5 bases for J; bases not matched to a gene: 9. The CDR3 sequence is CASSLAVEGLVHNEQFF. CDR3 DNA: TGTGCCAGCAGCTTAGCAGTGGAGGGACTAGTCCACAATGAGCAGTTCTTC.

The chain employs TRBV27 and TRBJ2-2; TRBD2 matches 10 bases. The CDR3 consists of 15 residues. Germline loops: CDR1 MNHEY, CDR2 SMNVEV (reference sequence). Trimming took 5 bases from V and 4 from J; bases not matched to a gene: 4. This chain's CDR3 is CASSRLAGGTGELFF. In DNA, the CDR3 is TGTGCCAGCAGTCGACTAGCGGGTGGCACCGGGGAGCTGTTTTTT.

The chain carries TRBV6-1 and TRBJ1-5; D perhaps matches TRBD1 (6 bases). The V end lost 3 bases, the J end lost 4 bases, and 13 bases lay between the germline ends. The CDR3 has 15 amino acids. Germline V gene sequence: CDR1 MNHNS, CDR2 SASEGT. The CDR3 DNA follows: TGTGCCAGCAGTGATACGGACAGCCTGAATCAGCCCCAGCATTTT. It codes for CASSDTDSLNQPQHF.

The CDR3 loop is CASSQRALLNTEAFF. The CDR3 DNA reads as TGCGCCAGCAGCCAGAGGGCCCTTCTTAACACTGAAGCTTTCTTT. This chain links TRBV4-1 with TRBJ1-1; the D is unclear. V lost 3 bases and J lost 2, with 13 bases in between. This CDR3 is 15 amino acids long. Germline V lookup: CDR1 MGHRA, CDR2 YSYEKL.

The chain links TRBV5-8 to TRBJ1-2; D might be TRBD1 (6 bases). Germline V lookup: CDR1 SGHTS, CDR2 YDEGEE. The CDR3 extends over 14 amino acids. V was trimmed by 5 bases and J by 6 bases, leaving 17 bases between them. The CDR3 DNA sequence: TGTGCCAGCAGGTCGCTCCACAGGGTCAATGGCTACACCTTC. Encoded protein: CASRSLHRVNGYTF.

The chain employs TRBV4-2 and TRBJ2-1; possibly TRBD2 for D (5 bases). V was cut by 4 bases and J by 12 bases, with 16 bases left in between. The CDR3 runs 13 residues. Germline V gene sequence: CDR1 LGHNA, CDR2 YNFKEQ. This CDR3 reads CASSPGGTAAQFF. The CDR3 DNA sequence: TGTGCCAGCAGCCCAGGAGGAACTGCGGCGCAGTTCTTC.

The chain joins TRBV13 to TRBJ2-2; 11 nucleotides align to TRBD2. The ends lost 5 bases at V and 6 bases at J; junction bases unmatched: 8. CDR3 length: 16 amino acids. CDR1 and CDR2 (germline): PRHDT, FYEKMQ (reference sequence). This CDR3 is CASSPLAGGFPGELFF. The CDR3 DNA follows: TGTGCCAGCAGCCCCCTAGCGGGAGGTTTCCCCGGGGAGCTGTTTTTT. The variable domain in full, completed from reference TRBV13 and TRBJ2-2, reads AAGVIQSPRHLIKEKRETATLKCYPIPRHDTVYWYQQGPGQDPQFLISFYEKMQSDKGSIPDRFSAQQFSDYHSELNMSSLELGDSALYFCASSPLAGGFPGELFFGEGSRLTVL.

V gene TRBV5-8 combines with J gene TRBJ1-2; no definite D call. Per the germline V gene, CDR1 is SGHTS and CDR2 is YDEGEE. The CDR3 is 12 residues long. V was cut by 4 bases and J by 8 bases, with 12 bases left in between. The DNA for the CDR3 is TGTGCCAGCAGCCCCTGGCCTGGGGGCTACACCTTC. Protein product: CASSPWPGGYTF.

The chain joins TRBV27 to TRBJ2-7; 7 bases line up with TRBD2. This CDR3 has 15 residues. V trimming: 5 bases; J trimming: 3 bases; junction bases outside the gene matches: 10. From germline, CDR1 is MNHEY and CDR2 SMNVEV (reference sequence). CDR3 residues: CASSTWGGLDYEQYF. CDR3 nucleotides: TGTGCCAGCAGTACCTGGGGGGGATTGGACTACGAGCAGTACTTC.